Presented here are 16 T cell receptor beta chains from one specimen sequenced in a study of blood T cell repertoires in COVID-19. Some clones are missing from TCRdb's copy, which holds only in-frame ones; the method was immunoSEQ multiplex PCR. The sample lists 300,000 to 450,000 clones; almost 90% were seen once. Sequenced material: PBMCs or T cells enriched from blood (not recorded which). These receptors originate from a woman between 25 and 40 years old who had been exposed to COVID-19.

The chain recombines TRBV6-2 or TRBV6-3 with TRBJ1-1; D gene unclear. There are 15 residues in the CDR3. V was trimmed by 5 bases and J by 1 base, leaving 14 bases between them. CDR1 is MNHEY, CDR2 SVGEGT, per germline. CDR3 nucleotide sequence: TGTGCCAGCAGTACACCGAGGATGGGGAACACTGAAGCTTTCTTT. It codes for CASSTPRMGNTEAFF.

The chain employs TRBV4-1 and TRBJ2-7, with TRBD1 matching over 10 bases. V shed 0 bases, J shed 3 bases, and the junction held 5 bases outside the gene matches. The CDR3 extends over 16 amino acids. The germline V gene encodes CDR1 MGHRA and CDR2 YSYEKL. In DNA, the CDR3 is TGCGCCAGCAGCCAAGATCCCCGGACAGGGGGCTACGAGCAGTACTTC. Residues: CASSQDPRTGGYEQYF.

V is TRBV24-1 and J is TRBJ1-2, with D perhaps TRBD1 (6 bases). V lost 0 bases and J lost 2, with 12 bases in between. Germline loops: CDR1 KGHDR, CDR2 SFDVKD. The CDR3 extends over 16 amino acids. CDR3 in DNA: TGTGCCACCAGTGATTTGGGACAGCAGGGGAACTATGGCTACACCTTC. It yields the protein CATSDLGQQGNYGYTF.

The chain carries TRBV6-5 and TRBJ2-2, with D perhaps TRBD1 (6 bases). Germline V gene sequence: CDR1 MNHEY, CDR2 SVGAGI. The CDR3 runs to 13 residues. V was shortened by 7 bases and J by 9 bases, with 15 bases between the two germline ends. In DNA form, the CDR3 reads TGTGCCAGCACCTGGACAGCTGCCAGGGAGCTGTTTTTT. This codes for CASTWTAARELFF.

CDR3: CASSMQGAFYNEQFF. The CDR3 bases are TGTGCCAGCAGCATGCAGGGGGCGTTCTACAATGAGCAGTTCTTC. The J gene is TRBJ2-1, the V gene TRBV9; TRBD1 matches 8 bases. The trim removed 4 bases at V and 3 bases at J, leaving 6 bases unmatched. The germline gives CDR1 SGDLS, CDR2 YYNGEE. CDR3 length: 15 residues. The full variable domain, its missing parts supplied by reference TRBV9 and TRBJ2-1, is DSGVTQTPKHLITATGQRVTLRCSPRSGDLSVYWYQQSLDQGLQFLIQYYNGEERAKGNILERFSAQQFPDLHSELNLSSLELGDSALYFCASSMQGAFYNEQFFGPGTRLTVL.

This clone showed up just once. The V call is TRBV11-3, the J call TRBJ2-5; D gene ambiguous. The germline V gene encodes CDR1 SGHNT and CDR2 YENEEA. Trimming shortened V by 6 bases and J by 4 bases, and 6 bases separated the two germline ends. The CDR3 is 11 amino acids. The CDR3 here is CASRSGETQYF. The DNA of the CDR3 is TGTGCCAGCAGGTCCGGAGAGACCCAGTACTTC.

The J gene is TRBJ1-5, the V gene TRBV18, with 7 bases fitting TRBD1. The germline CDR1 and CDR2 sequences are KGHSH and LQKENI. The CDR3 contains 19 residues. J lost 9 bases, V lost 2 bases, and 22 bases had no gene match. CDR3 loop: CASSPAGSGTARGDLPQHF. The CDR3 DNA sequence: TGTGCCAGCTCACCAGCCGGGTCCGGGACAGCGAGGGGAGACTTGCCCCAGCATTTT. The complete variable domain, with remaining parts taken from reference TRBV18 and TRBJ1-5, reads NAGVMQNPRHLVRRRGQEARLRCSPMKGHSHVYWYRQLPEEGLKFMVYLQKENIIDESGMPKERFSAEFPKEGPSILRIQQVVRGDSAAYFCASSPAGSGTARGDLPQHFGDGTRLSIL.

This chain joins TRBV10-3 and TRBJ2-7; 12 positions match TRBD2. The CDR3 covers 15 residues. Unmatched junction bases numbered 8, after V lost 0 bases and J lost 11 bases. Germline loops: CDR1 ENHRY, CDR2 SYGVKD. CDR3 in DNA: TGTGCCATCAGTGAGTCAGCTAGCGGGAGGGAATCGGAGTACTTC. Protein: CAISESASGRESEYF.

The chain joins TRBV6-5 to TRBJ2-1; TRBD1 agrees at 9 bases. V shed 6 bases, J shed 4 bases, and the junction held 7 bases outside the gene matches. The V gene's germline CDR1 is MNHEY and CDR2 SVGAGI. This CDR3 comprises 15 residues. CDR3 amino acids: CASSSGTGIYNEQFF. CDR3 sequence (DNA): TGTGCCAGCAGCTCCGGGACAGGGATTTACAATGAGCAGTTCTTC.

The V and J genes are TRBV25-1 and TRBJ2-5; 10 nucleotides align to TRBD2. Trimming at V came to 3 bases and at J to 4 bases, leaving 11 bases not matched to a gene. This CDR3 contains 17 residues. The V gene's germline CDR1 is MGHDK and CDR2 SYGVNS. The CDR3 region has the DNA TGTGCCAGCAGTGAGCTTCTAGCGGGAGTCTGGGGAGAGACCCAGTACTTC. Protein sequence: CASSELLAGVWGETQYF.

The chain has TRBV6-5 and TRBJ1-2, with no clear D. Germline CDR1 is MNHEY and CDR2 is SVGAGI. The length of the CDR3 is 14 residues. V dropped 6 bases and J dropped 6 bases, with 17 bases sitting between them. CDR3 region: CASSIAPGGDGYTF. CDR3 DNA: TGTGCCAGCAGCATTGCCCCAGGTGGCGATGGCTACACCTTC.

The rearrangement uses TRBV5-6 and TRBJ2-5; D is unclear. This CDR3 has 11 residues. Germline CDR1 reads SGHDT; CDR2 reads YYEEEE. Trimming shortened V by 4 bases and J by 5 bases, and 6 bases separated the two germline ends. CDR3 in amino acids: CASSISETQYF. The CDR3 bases are TGTGCCAGCAGCATTAGTGAGACCCAGTACTTC.

The chain joins TRBV2 to TRBJ1-5; D might be TRBD1 (6 bases). In germline, CDR1 is SNHLY, CDR2 FYNNEI. The length of the CDR3 is 16 residues. V gave up 3 bases and J gave up 1 base, with 13 bases separating them. As DNA, the CDR3 is TGTGCCAGCAGTGATCCAGGGGATTGGAGCAATCAGCCCCAGCATTTT. It is translated as CASSDPGDWSNQPQHF.

This rearrangement joins TRBV5-1 to TRBJ2-7, with 10 bases matching TRBD2. The germline V gene encodes CDR1 SGHRS and CDR2 YFSETQ. There are 14 residues in the CDR3. V dropped 1 base and J dropped 7; count of bases not matched to a gene: 5. The CDR3 DNA reads TGCGCCAGCAGCTTGCTAGCGGGAGCCCAGGAGCAGTACTTC. Translating it yields CASSLLAGAQEQYF.

The chain couples TRBV18 to TRBJ2-7; no firm D call. This CDR3 has 15 residues. Germline loops: CDR1 KGHSH, CDR2 LQKENI. With 4 bases removed from V and 5 bases from J, the gap between germline ends came to 18 bases. The CDR3 is CASSLIDSGGNEQYF. CDR3 bases: TGTGCCAGCTCACTTATCGACTCCGGTGGTAACGAGCAGTACTTC.

The chain couples TRBV6-1 to TRBJ1-5; D might be TRBD1 (5 bases). CDR3 length: 14 residues. Trimming pared 0 bases from V and 7 bases from J, leaving 10 bases between. Germline lookup yields CDR1 MNHNS and CDR2 SASEGT. CDR3 loop: CASSEAQGGQPQHF. The CDR3 DNA reads TGTGCCAGCAGTGAAGCCCAGGGCGGCCAGCCCCAGCATTTT.